The 32 T cell receptor beta chains listed next were all sequenced from one sample in a study of cytomegalovirus exposure and HLA in healthy donors. Using immunoSEQ multiplex PCR, the repertoire was profiled, and TCRdb retains in-frame clones only, with some absent. The table has 150,000 to 250,000 clones, around 84% seen once. Sequencing input: PBMCs. These receptors were collected from a woman in her 30s in good health and CMV-seropositive.

The chain employs TRBV14 and TRBJ2-7; 7 bases agree with TRBD1. CDR1 is SGHDN and CDR2 is FVKESK in the germline V gene. This CDR3 is 16 amino acids long. The junction had 10 bases not matched to a gene; V was cut back by 2 bases and J by 3 bases. The CDR3, as DNA: TGTGCCAGCAGCCAAATTAATGAACAGGGGCTCTACGAGCAGTACTTC. Its translation: CASSQINEQGLYEQYF.

Here the CDR3 reads CAWTRQGTYEQYF. CDR3 nucleotides: TGTGCCTGGACCCGGCAGGGTACCTACGAGCAGTACTTC. The chain couples TRBV30 to TRBJ2-7; D possibly corresponds to TRBD1 (5 bases). The V end was cut by 4 bases, the J end by 2 bases, with 12 bases between. Per germline, CDR1 GTSNPN and CDR2 SVGIG (reference sequence). The CDR3 runs to 13 residues.

The chain uses TRBV4-1 and TRBJ1-5; tentatively, D is TRBD1 (5 bases). V lost 1 base and J lost 2, with 9 bases in between. The CDR3 runs to 15 residues. CDR1 is MGHRA and CDR2 is YSYEKL in the germline V gene. The CDR3 bases are TGCGCCAGCAGCCAAGTGATAGGGGGCAATCAGCCCCAGCATTTT. This sequence encodes CASSQVIGGNQPQHF.

The chain carries TRBV5-1 and TRBJ2-7; maybe TRBD1 (6 bases). The CDR3 contains 16 residues. Trimming left V 4 bases short and J 4 bases short, with 21 bases between. The V gene's germline CDR1 is SGHRS and CDR2 YFSETQ. The CDR3, as DNA: TGCGCCAGCAGCCTCCTTTTCGACTCACAGGGATACGAGCAGTACTTC. It is translated as CASSLLFDSQGYEQYF.

The V and J genes are TRBV29-1 and TRBJ2-7; D gene unclear. CDR1 is SQVTM, CDR2 ANQGSEA, per germline. The CDR3 covers 10 residues. The germline V and J ends were trimmed by 6 bases and 7 bases, with 10 bases remaining between them. CDR3 in amino acids: CSVYLEEQYF. The CDR3 DNA reads TGCAGCGTCTACCTAGAGGAGCAGTACTTC.

This clone was counted a few times. The DNA of the CDR3 is TGCAGTGCTAGAGATTCTTCTGAAGCTTTCTTT. Its protein product is CSARDSSEAFF. The chain has TRBV20-1 and TRBJ1-1; D is unclear. This CDR3 is 11 amino acids long. CDR1 and CDR2 (germline): DFQATT, SNEGSKA (reference sequence). V dropped 0 bases and J dropped 6 bases, with 5 bases sitting between them.

The gene calls are TRBV28 and TRBJ2-1; D gene unclear. Per the germline V gene, CDR1 is MDHEN and CDR2 is SYDVKM. Deletions cut 7 bases from V and 10 bases from J, with 11 bases between. This CDR3 has 11 residues. DNA for the CDR3: TGTGCCAGCACCACTATTTTAGAGCAGTTCTTC. Its protein product is CASTTILEQFF.

The chain recombines TRBV25-1 with TRBJ1-2; 7 positions agree with TRBD1. The V gene's germline CDR1 is MGHDK and CDR2 SYGVNS. The trim removed 6 bases at V and 0 bases at J, leaving 4 bases unmatched. The CDR3 runs 14 residues. CDR3 sequence: CASRRTGPNYGYTF. Here the CDR3 DNA reads TGTGCCAGCAGGAGGACAGGCCCTAACTATGGCTACACCTTC.

J is TRBJ2-2 and V is TRBV5-1; 9 bases align to TRBD2. Germline V lookup: CDR1 SGHRS, CDR2 YFSETQ. J was trimmed by 3 bases and V by 8 bases; bases with no gene match: 2. The CDR3 extends over 13 amino acids. In nucleotides, the CDR3 is TGCGCCAGTAGCGGGAGTGACACCGGGGAGCTGTTTTTT. It is translated as CASSGSDTGELFF.

The chain employs TRBV14 and TRBJ1-1; tentative D call: TRBD1 (6 bases). Germline CDR1 is SGHDN and CDR2 is FVKESK. Trimming took off 3 bases at V and 2 bases at J, with 10 bases between the two ends. This CDR3 has 14 amino acids. The CDR3 DNA follows: TGTGCCAGCAGCCAGGGGACATTTAACACTGAAGCTTTCTTT. Its translation is CASSQGTFNTEAFF. Using reference TRBV14 and TRBJ1-1 for the parts outside the CDR3, the full variable domain is EAGVTQFPSHSVIEKGQTVTLRCDPISGHDNLYWYRRVMGKEIKFLLHFVKESKQDESGMPNNRFLAERTGGTYSTLKVQPAELEDSGVYFCASSQGTFNTEAFFGQGTRLTVV.

J is TRBJ1-5 and V is TRBV4-2; 8 bases agree with TRBD1. Germline CDR1 and CDR2: LGHNA and YNFKEQ. This CDR3 has 16 amino acids. The trim removed 0 bases at V and 5 bases at J, leaving 6 bases unmatched. CDR3 region: CASSQELSGGDQPQHF. The CDR3 region has the DNA TGTGCCAGCAGCCAAGAATTATCAGGGGGCGATCAGCCCCAGCATTTT.

V and J are TRBV29-1 and TRBJ2-5; no clear D gene. Germline V lookup: CDR1 SQVTM, CDR2 ANQGSEA. V lost 7 bases and J lost 4, with 13 bases in between. This CDR3 comprises 12 residues. The CDR3 DNA is TGCAGCGCCGAGACTCTAGGAGAGACCCAGTACTTC. This encodes CSAETLGETQYF.

This chain links TRBV2 with TRBJ2-1; TRBD2 matches 8 bases. J lost 7 bases, V lost 2 bases, and 16 bases had no gene match. Germline V CDR1 and CDR2: SNHLY, FYNNEI. This CDR3 has 18 amino acids. CDR3 DNA sequence: TGTGCCAGCAGTGAATGGACCCGGGGCCTAGCGGGCGGAAATGAGCAGTTCTTC. Translating gives CASSEWTRGLAGGNEQFF.

CDR3 sequence (DNA): TGTGCCAGTACTCGGGGACAGGGGGATCAGCCCCAGCATTTT. Translation: CASTRGQGDQPQHF. The J gene is TRBJ1-5, the V gene TRBV19, with 11 bases matching TRBD1. The CDR3 has 14 amino acids. Germline CDR1 reads LNHDA; CDR2 reads SQIVND (reference sequence). The junction had 4 bases not matched to a gene; V was cut back by 7 bases and J by 5 bases.

The rearrangement links TRBV6-5 to TRBJ1-2; 7 bases map to TRBD1. This CDR3 is 13 amino acids long. Germline CDR1 and CDR2: MNHEY and SVGAGI. The V segment lost 4 bases and the J segment 6 bases; nucleotides outside the gene matches: 5. The chain's CDR3 is CASSLRQGNGYTF. CDR3 sequence (DNA): TGTGCCAGCAGTTTGAGACAGGGTAATGGCTACACCTTC.

Comment on this clone: A read error may produce the germline difference seen at one junction end. The V call is TRBV5-1, the J call TRBJ2-2, with 7 bases matching TRBD2. The CDR3 has 16 amino acids. Germline-derived CDR1 and CDR2 are SGHRS and YFSETQ. DNA for the CDR3: TGCGCCAGCACCTTGGGAGCGGGAAGGGAGACCGGGGAGCTGTTTTTT. Encoded protein: CASTLGAGRETGELFF.

V and J are TRBV19 and TRBJ1-2, with 7 bases that match TRBD1. The germline V gene encodes CDR1 LNHDA and CDR2 SQIVND (reference sequence). The CDR3 totals 13 residues. V shed 6 bases, J shed 4 bases, and the junction held 5 bases outside the gene matches. CDR3 sequence (DNA): TGTGCCAGTAGCCTGGGACAGCGCTATGGCTACACCTTC. It translates to CASSLGQRYGYTF.

A single count supports this clone. The V call is TRBV2, the J call TRBJ1-5, with 7 bases identical to TRBD1. This CDR3 comprises 15 residues. The V and J ends lost 6 bases and 1 base, in that order; junction bases with no gene match: 6. CDR1 SNHLY and CDR2 FYNNEI come from the germline V gene. CDR3 nucleotide sequence: TGTGCCAGCAGGAAAGGGGGCTCAAGCAATCAGCCCCAGCATTTT. It specifies CASRKGGSSNQPQHF.

The genes are TRBV6-1 and TRBJ1-5; D is unresolved. The V gene lost 3 bases and the J gene lost 6 bases, with 3 bases spanning the gap. The CDR3 has 11 residues. The germline CDR1 and CDR2 sequences are MNHNS and SASEGT. The CDR3 spells CASSERQPQHF. CDR3 coding DNA: TGTGCCAGCAGTGAGCGTCAGCCCCAGCATTTT.

The DNA of the CDR3 is TGTGCCAGCAAAGCGGGAGAGACAGATACGCAGTATTTT. Protein sequence: CASKAGETDTQYF. This chain uses TRBV2 with TRBJ2-3; TRBD2 aligns across 8 bases. Per germline, CDR1 SNHLY and CDR2 FYNNEI. V was clipped by 7 bases and J by 3 bases; unmatched bases: 3. The CDR3 covers 13 residues.

The chain links TRBV27 to TRBJ2-1, with D perhaps matching TRBD1 (5 bases). Germline-derived CDR1 and CDR2 are MNHEY and SMNVEV (reference sequence). The V gene lost 5 bases and the J gene lost 5 bases, with 10 bases spanning the gap. The CDR3 sequence is 13 residues long. CDR3 in amino acids: CASSTGGHNEQFF. The CDR3, as DNA: TGTGCCAGCAGTACAGGTGGACACAATGAGCAGTTCTTC.

This clone has a handful of counts. CDR3 sequence (DNA): TGTGCCAGCAGTTCCCCTAACAGGGAAGGGGAGCTGTTTTTT. Translation: CASSSPNREGELFF. The chain recombines TRBV28 with TRBJ2-2; D might be TRBD1 (6 bases). Germline V lookup: CDR1 MDHEN, CDR2 SYDVKM. The CDR3 is 14 amino acids. V lost 4 bases and J lost 8, with 14 bases in between.

The V and J genes are TRBV6-1 and TRBJ2-1; TRBD2 matches at 7 bases. The J segment lost 2 bases and the V segment lost 2 bases, leaving 6 bases of the junction unmatched. Germline lookup yields CDR1 MNHNS and CDR2 SASEGT. This CDR3 is built from 16 residues. This CDR3 reads CASSELGGMTYNEQFF. CDR3 DNA: TGTGCCAGCAGTGAATTGGGGGGGATGACCTACAATGAGCAGTTCTTC.

The rearrangement joins TRBV5-1 to TRBJ2-1; D call uncertain. V shed 7 bases and J shed 0 bases, with 14 bases lying between them. The CDR3 extends over 15 amino acids. The germline gives CDR1 SGHRS, CDR2 YFSETQ. The CDR3 DNA reads TGCGCCAGCCAGCGTGCCCAAAGCTCCTACAATGAGCAGTTCTTC. It yields the protein CASQRAQSSYNEQFF. Using reference TRBV5-1 and TRBJ2-1 for the parts outside the CDR3, the full variable domain is KAGVTQTPRYLIKTRGQQVTLSCSPISGHRSVSWYQQTPGQGLQFLFEYFSETQRNKGNFPGRFSGRQFSNSRSEMNVSTLELGDSALYLCASQRAQSSYNEQFFGPGTRLTVL.

The gene calls are TRBV5-4 and TRBJ2-7; TRBD1 might be the D (7 bases). The length of the CDR3 is 16 residues. Germline V gene lookup returns CDR1 SGHNT and CDR2 YYREEE (reference sequence). V dropped 5 bases and J dropped 3 bases, with 21 bases sitting between them. Here the CDR3 DNA reads TGTGCCAGCAGGCGGGACAGAGACCAACCCCTCTACGAGCAGTACTTC. Translating it yields CASRRDRDQPLYEQYF. Complete variable domain (other parts from reference TRBV5-4 and TRBJ2-7): ETGVTQSPTHLIKTRGQQVTLRCSSQSGHNTVSWYQQALGQGPQFIFQYYREEENGRGNFPPRFSGLQFPNYSSELNVNALELDDSALYLCASRRDRDQPLYEQYFGPGTRLTVT.

The chain is built from TRBV27 and TRBJ2-1; no clear D gene. The germline gives CDR1 MNHEY, CDR2 SMNVEV (reference sequence). CDR3 length equals 14 residues. Trimming pared 0 bases from V and 3 bases from J, leaving 6 bases between. The DNA for the CDR3 is TGTGCCAGCAGTTTATCCGGGTTCTACAATGAGCAGTTCTTC. Encoded protein: CASSLSGFYNEQFF.

The V gene is TRBV27, the J gene TRBJ2-3, with D maybe TRBD1 (5 bases). Germline CDR1 reads MNHEY; CDR2 reads SMNVEV (reference sequence). Between the trimmed V and J ends, which lost 0 bases and 1 base, there was a span of 11 bases. The CDR3 covers 16 residues. The CDR3 DNA reads TGTGCCAGCAGTTTATCAAGGGGTATCGGCACAGATACGCAGTATTTT. The encoded protein is CASSLSRGIGTDTQYF.

The J gene is TRBJ2-7, the V gene TRBV28, with 9 bases lining up with TRBD1. The CDR3 is 15 amino acids. The V segment lost 4 bases and the J segment 2 bases; nucleotides outside the gene matches: 6. CDR1 and CDR2 (germline): MDHEN, SYDVKM. CDR3 loop: CASSSRGQGPYEQYF. CDR3 nucleotide sequence: TGTGCCAGCAGTTCGCGGGGACAGGGCCCCTACGAGCAGTACTTC.

This chain joins TRBV5-1 and TRBJ1-1, with D hard to call. Germline lookup yields CDR1 SGHRS and CDR2 YFSETQ. This CDR3 is 11 amino acids long. The V and J ends lost 4 bases and 3 bases respectively, with 4 bases between them. CDR3 sequence reads: CASSRDTEAFF. The DNA for the CDR3 is TGCGCCAGCAGCCGGGACACTGAAGCTTTCTTT.

The V gene is TRBV4-1, the J gene TRBJ2-2; a weak D match, TRBD2 (5 bases). V lost 0 bases and J 0 bases, leaving 11 bases between the germline ends. The CDR3 runs to 17 residues. From germline, CDR1 is MGHRA and CDR2 YSYEKL. The chain's CDR3 is CASSQDLLAANTGELFF. The CDR3 region has the DNA TGCGCCAGCAGCCAAGATCTCCTAGCCGCGAACACCGGGGAGCTGTTTTTT.

The genes are TRBV2 and TRBJ1-4, with 9 positions matching TRBD1. The germline CDR1 and CDR2 sequences are SNHLY and FYNNEI. J gave up 11 bases and V 0 bases, and 7 bases lay outside the gene matches. The CDR3 has 15 amino acids. CDR3 in amino acids: CASSEAGTGNGKLFF. CDR3 sequence (DNA): TGTGCCAGCAGTGAAGCTGGGACAGGGAATGGGAAACTGTTTTTT. The variable domain in full, with the rest retrieved from reference TRBV2 and TRBJ1-4, is EPEVTQTPSHQVTQMGQEVILRCVPISNHLYFYWYRQILGQKVEFLVSFYNNEISEKSEIFDDQFSVERPDGSNFTLKIRSTKLEDSAMYFCASSEAGTGNGKLFFGSGTQLSVL.

The chain joins TRBV2 to TRBJ2-1; TRBD2 might be the D (6 bases). V was cut by 5 bases and J by 4 bases, with 18 bases left in between. This CDR3 is 16 amino acids long. Germline V gene data show CDR1 as SNHLY and CDR2 as FYNNEI. The CDR3 DNA sequence: TGTGCCAGCAGTCGGGGCGGGCGCGGGGAGTACAATGAGCAGTTCTTC. This gives the protein CASSRGGRGEYNEQFF.